This T cell receptor (beta chain) was identified during a study of blood T cells in healthy people across ages. Notes on the study in general: When one million T cells were used, diversity estimates were thought to be underestimates.

For every donor, a draw yielded approximately 9.9 milliliters of peripheral blood. Together with a sample-barcoded 5' primer, a J-beta primer mix was included in a second PCR lasting roughly 6 to 12 cycles. Using its own MiXCR run on the 5' RACE reads, TCRdb lists one record per CDR3 protein. The data hold about 1,800,000 distinct CDR3 sequences, with 25% to 30% observed a single time. Trimming removed 1 base at V and 3 bases at J, with 7 bases between. Germline lookup yields CDR1 MNHNS and CDR2 SASEGT. The CDR3 length is 14 residues. Comments on this clonotype: Its antigen is as yet unknown.

The genes are TRBV6-1 and TRBJ1-5; unclear D gene. The source is a woman aged 25 to 39 in good health. Source material: blood. The CDR3, as DNA: TGTGCCAGCAGTGAAGACAAGGACAATCAGCCCCAGCATTTT. This sequence encodes CASSEDKDNQPQHF.